The 11 T cell receptor beta chains listed next were all sequenced from one sample in a study of chemoradiotherapy in HPV16-positive cancers. Assay used: immunoSEQ multiplex PCR; TCRdb lists only in-frame clones, some missing. This table has 750 to 950 clones, 90% appearing once. Sequenced material: tumor tissue, taken from a patient who underwent chemoradiotherapy. Receptors were obtained from a human donor with HPV-associated anogenital cancer.

This clone was found a few times. V gene TRBV27 combines with J gene TRBJ2-2; 9 bases are a match to TRBD2. V was pared by 6 bases and J by 6 bases, with 5 bases of the junction left unmatched. The CDR3 is 14 amino acids. CDR1 is MNHEY, CDR2 SMNVEV, per germline (reference sequence). DNA for the CDR3: TGTGCCAGCAGCCCGGGACTAGCCGCCGGGGAGCTGTTTTTT. Amino acid sequence: CASSPGLAAGELFF.

The chain joins TRBV28 to TRBJ1-3; D not certain. From germline, CDR1 is MDHEN and CDR2 SYDVKM. CDR3 length: 15 residues. Trimming took off 2 bases at V and 2 bases at J, with 10 bases between the two ends. CDR3 in amino acids: CASSLEYLPGNTIYF. CDR3 coding DNA: TGTGCCAGCAGTTTAGAGTACCTCCCTGGAAACACCATATATTTT.

The V gene is TRBV28, the J gene TRBJ1-2; TRBD1 matches 7 bases. Germline V gives CDR1 MDHEN, CDR2 SYDVKM. V shed 5 bases and J 2 bases; nucleotides not matched to a gene: 8. This CDR3 spans 15 amino acids. The CDR3 bases are TGTGCCAGCAGTACGCAGGGGGTCGGGAACTATGGCTACACCTTC. This encodes CASSTQGVGNYGYTF.

The chain is built from TRBV5-1 and TRBJ2-7; D gene uncertain. CDR1 SGHRS and CDR2 YFSETQ come from the germline V gene. Trimming left V 4 bases short and J 4 bases short, with 12 bases between. The CDR3 is 13 amino acids. The CDR3 protein is CASSPSGEYEQYF. The CDR3 coding sequence is TGCGCCAGCAGCCCCTCTGGGGAATACGAGCAGTACTTC.

The chain employs TRBV5-4 and TRBJ1-2; D is perhaps TRBD1 (6 bases). This CDR3 region has 14 residues. V gave up 3 bases and J gave up 6 bases, with 15 bases separating them. Looked up from germline, CDR1 is SGHNT and CDR2 is YYREEE (reference sequence). CDR3 protein: CASSSGGRDDGYTF. The DNA of the CDR3 is TGTGCCAGCAGCTCGGGGGGCAGGGACGATGGCTACACCTTC.

For the CDR3, the DNA is TGCGCCAGCAGTGAGTCCCACACTGAAGCTTTCTTT. Protein: CASSESHTEAFF. This chain connects TRBV10-2 to TRBJ1-1; D uncertain. Germline-derived CDR1 and CDR2 are WSHSY and SAAADI. Trimming stripped 0 bases from V and 3 bases from J, with 2 bases between. This CDR3 has 12 residues.

This clone is a singleton in its sample. This chain connects TRBV28 to TRBJ1-1, with 7 positions matching TRBD1. J gave up 3 bases and V 7 bases, and 5 bases lay outside the gene matches. This CDR3 contains 13 residues. The germline CDR1 and CDR2 sequences are MDHEN and SYDVKM. The CDR3 here is CASKTGADTEAFF. CDR3 DNA sequence: TGTGCCAGCAAAACAGGGGCGGACACTGAAGCTTTCTTT.

This clone was observed a single time. V usage is TRBV7-9 and J usage is TRBJ2-7; TRBD2 matches at 13 bases. From germline, CDR1 is SEHNR and CDR2 FQNEAQ (reference sequence). The CDR3 loop spans 15 amino acids. The V gene end was trimmed by 5 bases and the J gene end by 2 bases; junction bases not matched to a gene: 3. The CDR3 coding sequence is TGTGCCAGCAGCCTAGGGACTAGCGGGACCTACGAGCAGTACTTC. Amino acid sequence: CASSLGTSGTYEQYF.

The rearrangement links TRBV27 to TRBJ2-3, with D uncertain. V lost 3 bases to trimming and J lost 0 bases, with 10 bases between them. CDR1 is MNHEY and CDR2 is SMNVEV in the germline V gene (reference sequence). This CDR3 contains 15 residues. DNA of the CDR3: TGTGCCAGCAGTTTCGAGTTGGGCAGCACAGATACGCAGTATTTT. It specifies CASSFELGSTDTQYF.

This chain connects TRBV5-4 to TRBJ2-3; a possible D gene is TRBD2 (6 bases). The CDR3 consists of 14 residues. Between the trimmed V and J ends, which lost 0 bases and 5 bases, there was a span of 10 bases. The germline V gene has CDR1 SGHNT and CDR2 YYREEE (reference sequence). The CDR3 coding sequence is TGTGCCAGCAGCTTGGCGGGACTTAGAGATACGCAGTATTTT. It codes for CASSLAGLRDTQYF.

Relative to its sample, this clone is hyperexpanded. The chain links TRBV30 to TRBJ2-7; D is ambiguous. Between the trimmed V and J ends, which lost 3 bases and 5 bases, there was a span of 14 bases. This CDR3 has 13 residues. Germline V gene lookup returns CDR1 GTSNPN and CDR2 SVGIG (reference sequence). The CDR3 loop reads CAWSDSSGDEQYF. CDR3 DNA sequence: TGTGCCTGGAGCGACTCTTCTGGGGACGAGCAGTACTTC.